The entry below describes one TCR beta chain. Its antigen is unidentified. This sample was included in a study of cytomegalovirus exposure and HLA in healthy donors. Per the germline V gene, CDR1 is SGHRS and CDR2 is YFSETQ. Trimming shortened V by 3 bases and J by 6 bases, and 9 bases separated the two germline ends. The CDR3 is 12 amino acids. Study findings and constraints: The authors assumed roughly uniform sequencing depth across donors for presence/absence analyses. Most TCR sequences were rare, but some public TCRs occurred in many donors.

The study ran its PCR with 60 Vbeta and 13 Jbeta primers. Only in-frame clones appear in the TCRdb table, and some are missing; sequencing was by immunoSEQ multiplex PCR. The sample holds about 150,000 clones, more than 75% seen once. Sequencing was done on a sample of PBMCs. The V gene is TRBV5-1, the J gene TRBJ1-2, with D possibly being TRBD1 (5 bases). This receptor was identified in a woman aged 18-29 years in good health and CMV-seronegative. The CDR3 protein is CASSWQGDGYTF. Written as DNA, the CDR3 is TGCGCCAGCAGCTGGCAGGGCGATGGCTACACCTTC.